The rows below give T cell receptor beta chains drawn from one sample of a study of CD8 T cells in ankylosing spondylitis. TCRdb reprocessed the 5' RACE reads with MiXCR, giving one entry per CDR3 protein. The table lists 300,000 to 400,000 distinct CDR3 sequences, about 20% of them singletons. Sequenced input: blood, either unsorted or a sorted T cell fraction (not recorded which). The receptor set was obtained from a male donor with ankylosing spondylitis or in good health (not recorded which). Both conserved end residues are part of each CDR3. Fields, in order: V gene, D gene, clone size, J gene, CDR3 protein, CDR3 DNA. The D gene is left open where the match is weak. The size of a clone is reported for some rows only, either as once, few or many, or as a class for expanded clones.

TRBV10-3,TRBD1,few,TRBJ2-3,CAIGTGQYF,TGTGCCATCGGGACAGGGCAGTATTTT
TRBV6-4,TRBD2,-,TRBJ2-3,CASSGPGGTQYF,TGTGCCAGCAGTGGCCCGGGGGGTACGCAGTATTTT
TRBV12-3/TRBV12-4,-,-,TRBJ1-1,CASSPWSGTTEAFF,TGTGCCAGCAGCCCCTGGTCGGGGACCACTGAAGCTTTCTTT
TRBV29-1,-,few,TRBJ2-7,CSVEGDPYGEQYF,TGCAGCGTTGAGGGTGACCCCTACGGGGAGCAGTACTTC
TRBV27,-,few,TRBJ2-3,CASSLLEEATDTQYF,TGTGCCAGCAGTTTACTCGAGGAAGCCACAGATACGCAGTATTTT
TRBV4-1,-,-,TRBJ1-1,CASSQDRFFATEAFF,TGCGCCAGCAGCCAAGACAGGTTTTTCGCCACTGAAGCTTTCTTT
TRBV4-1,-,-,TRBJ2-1,CASIQTDGSLSYNEQFF,TGCGCCAGCATCCAAACGGACGGATCCTTGTCATACAATGAGCAGTTCTTC
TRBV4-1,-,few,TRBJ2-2,CASSLLLDSAGKTGELFF,TGCGCCAGCAGCCTTTTGTTGGATAGTGCGGGGAAGACCGGGGAGCTGTTTTTT
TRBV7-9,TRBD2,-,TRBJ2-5,CASRRGGEQETQYF,TGTGCCAGCAGGCGCGGGGGAGAACAAGAGACCCAGTACTTC
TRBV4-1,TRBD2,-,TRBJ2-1,CASSSTTSGGDNEQFF,TGCGCCAGCAGTTCAACTACTAGCGGGGGAGACAATGAGCAGTTCTTC
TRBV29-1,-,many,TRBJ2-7,CSVDSGLGNEQYF,TGCAGCGTTGATTCCGGACTTGGGAACGAGCAGTACTTC
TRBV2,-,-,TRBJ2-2,CASQIANTGELFF,TGTGCCAGCCAGATCGCGAACACCGGGGAGCTGTTTTTT
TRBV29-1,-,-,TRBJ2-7,CSVTTRTTSSYEQYF,TGCAGCGTTACAACAAGGACAACGAGCTCCTACGAGCAGTACTTC
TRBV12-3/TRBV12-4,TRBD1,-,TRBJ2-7,CASSLGGQDSEQYF,TGTGCCAGCAGTTTGGGGGGACAGGACTCCGAGCAGTACTTC
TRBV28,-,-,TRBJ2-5,CAGSLRQGTLQETQYF,TGTGCCGGCAGTTTACGGCAGGGGACCCTCCAAGAGACCCAGTACTTC
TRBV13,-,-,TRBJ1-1,CASSKPGPQLTEAFF,TGTGCCAGCAGCAAACCGGGTCCTCAGTTGACTGAAGCTTTCTTT
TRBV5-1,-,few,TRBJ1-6,CASSHDGGGSYNSPLHF,TGCGCCAGCAGCCATGACGGGGGTGGTTCCTATAATTCACCCCTCCACTTT
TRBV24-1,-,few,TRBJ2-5,CATSDLYVPETQYF,TGTGCCACCAGTGATTTGTACGTCCCGGAGACCCAGTACTTC
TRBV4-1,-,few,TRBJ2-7,CASSQAHQVPYEQYF,TGCGCCAGCAGCCAAGCACATCAGGTCCCCTACGAGCAGTACTTC
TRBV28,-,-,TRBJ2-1,CASSPLVVNEQFF,TGTGCCAGCAGTCCCCTGGTGGTCAATGAGCAGTTCTTC
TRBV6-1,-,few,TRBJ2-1,CATSEPGRGNNEQFF,TGTGCCACCTCAGAACCGGGCAGGGGTAACAATGAGCAGTTCTTC
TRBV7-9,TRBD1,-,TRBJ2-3,CASRQGTGDDTQYF,TGTGCCAGCAGACAGGGGACGGGTGATGATACGCAGTATTTT
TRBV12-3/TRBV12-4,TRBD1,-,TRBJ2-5,CASSLVRQGGETQYF,TGTGCCAGCAGTTTAGTTCGACAGGGGGGGGAGACCCAGTACTTC
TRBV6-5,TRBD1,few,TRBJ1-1,CASSYHRGATEAFF,TGTGCCAGCAGTTACCACAGGGGTGCCACTGAAGCTTTCTTT
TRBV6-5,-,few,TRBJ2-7,CASSFRLGPDEQYF,TGTGCCAGCAGTTTCAGATTGGGGCCTGACGAGCAGTACTTC
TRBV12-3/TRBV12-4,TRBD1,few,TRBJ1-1,CASTGTERGTEAFF,TGTGCCAGCACCGGGACAGAGAGGGGGACTGAAGCTTTCTTT
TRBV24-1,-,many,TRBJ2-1,CATSDYYNEQFF,TGTGCCACCAGTGATTATTACAATGAGCAGTTCTTC
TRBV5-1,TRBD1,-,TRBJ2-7,CASSLSTGGAYEQYF,TGCGCCAGCAGCTTGTCTACAGGGGGCGCCTACGAGCAGTACTTC
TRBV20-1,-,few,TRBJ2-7,CSARDWFGGSSYEQYF,TGCAGTGCTAGAGATTGGTTCGGAGGGAGCTCCTACGAGCAGTACTTC
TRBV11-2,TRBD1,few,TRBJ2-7,CASSVGTAFYEQYF,TGTGCCAGCAGCGTCGGGACAGCATTCTACGAGCAGTACTTC